Sequencing of this T cell receptor (beta chain) was carried out in a study of T cell responses to AZD1222 COVID-19 vaccine. Overall study: Second-dose intervals of approximately 4 or approximately 12 weeks were pooled. General study points: At study baseline, merely more than 5 AZD1222 recipients were seropositive. Following two doses of AZD1222, Spike-specific TCR breadth and depth rose. No day 14 peak samples; only post-peak repertoires were characterized.

Produced via immunoSEQ multiplex PCR; TCRdb's table is partial and in-frame only. This repertoire shows some 170,000 clones, more than 90% found once; its top ten account for 2.6%. Comment on this clone: Antigen: not known.

The CDR3 runs to 16 residues. Sequences were derived from peripheral blood, sampled on day 0 of AZD1222 vaccination. This TCR came from an adult in good health. The V gene is TRBV21-1, the J gene TRBJ2-7; the table calls TRBD2, which could not be checked here. TRBV21-1 is an annotated pseudogene. The CDR3 region has the DNA TGTGCCAGCAGCAACGGGCAGGACTTCTTTCCCTACGAGCAGTACTTC. Translating it yields CASSNGQDFFPYEQYF.